A selection of T cell receptor beta chains follows, all from one sample in a study of T-cell memory formation after mild COVID-19. TCRdb reanalysed the 5' RACE reads using MiXCR and keeps one entry per CDR3 protein. This sample has fewer than 650,000 distinct CDR3 sequences, with approximately 21% found just once. What was sequenced was PBMCs or a T cell subset sorted from them (not recorded which). These receptors originate from an adult woman who had mild COVID-19 (a few samples of this study predate the infection). Cell type and time point are not known. CDR3s include the opening cysteine and the closing phenylalanine or tryptophan. D genes are given only for firm matches. Clone size is stated in some rows and not others, as once, few, many or a class when expanded.

TRBV4-3	TRBD1	TRBJ2-2	many	TGCGCCAGCAGCCAAGGGCAGGGGGCTAACACCGGGGAGCTGTTTTTT	CASSQGQGANTGELFF
TRBV5-1	-	TRBJ1-2	few	TGCGCCAGCGACGCCGGGACACTCAATAACTATGGCTACACCTTC	CASDAGTLNNYGYTF
TRBV6-2/TRBV6-3	TRBD1	TRBJ1-1	-	TGTGCCAGCAGTTACCCGGGACAGGGGGCGATGTATGCTTTCTTT	CASSYPGQGAMYAFF
TRBV7-2	-	TRBJ2-7	few	TGTGCCAGCAGCTCGTCCTGGACAGCCTACGAGCAGTACTTC	CASSSSWTAYEQYF
TRBV11-3	TRBD1	TRBJ2-2	few	TGTGCCAGCAGCTTAGGGGGCTTCTCCGGGACAGAGAACACCGGGGAGCTGTTTTTT	CASSLGGFSGTENTGELFF
TRBV7-2	-	TRBJ2-6	-	TGTGCCAGCAGCTTGGTCAGCACTGGGGCCAACGTCCTGACTTTC	CASSLVSTGANVLTF
TRBV24-1	-	TRBJ2-1	-	TGTGCCACCAGGGGGGGGGCTACCTACAATGAGCAGTTCTTC	CATRGGATYNEQFF
TRBV5-1	-	TRBJ2-6	many	TGCGCCAGCACCAGAAGCTCTGGGGCCAACGTCCTGACTTTC	CASTRSSGANVLTF
TRBV12-3/TRBV12-4	TRBD1	TRBJ1-2	-	TGTGCCAGCAGTTTAAGGCAGGGGGCTTATGGCTACACCTTC	CASSLRQGAYGYTF
TRBV7-2	-	TRBJ1-4	-	TGTGCCAGCAGCTTAGGACACCCCCATAAGGAAAAACTGTTTTTT	CASSLGHPHKEKLFF
TRBV4-1	-	TRBJ2-7	few	TGCGCCAGCAGCCGGGGAGACCAGGGAGGAACCGAGCAGTACTTC	CASSRGDQGGTEQYF
TRBV7-9	-	TRBJ2-7	few	TGTGCCAGCAGCCACGTAAACTACGAGCAGTACTTC	CASSHVNYEQYF
TRBV20-1	TRBD2	TRBJ2-7	-	TGCAGTGCTACCATGACTAGCGGGAGGCCCAGGGCCTACGAGCAGTACTTC	CSATMTSGRPRAYEQYF
TRBV6-2/TRBV6-3	-	TRBJ1-5	-	TGTGCCAGCAGTTATGGACAGCTCAATCAGCCCCAGCATTTT	CASSYGQLNQPQHF
TRBV7-9	TRBD1	TRBJ2-2	few	TGTGCCAGCAGCTTTAGTGGGGGACAGGTCGACACCGGGGAGCTGTTTTTT	CASSFSGGQVDTGELFF
TRBV24-1	-	TRBJ2-1	few	TGTGCCACCAGTGATTCGGGCAGGGACCACCCGAGCTCCTACAATGAGCAGTTCTTC	CATSDSGRDHPSSYNEQFF
TRBV3-1	-	TRBJ2-5	-	TGTGCCAGCAGCCACCCCTCCGGAGTAATCCAAGAGACCCAGTACTTC	CASSHPSGVIQETQYF
TRBV7-9	TRBD2	TRBJ2-1	few	TGTGCCAGCAGCTTAATCCCCTCTAGCGGGAGGGGAGGGGTGAATGAGCAGTTCTTC	CASSLIPSSGRGGVNEQFF
TRBV5-6	-	TRBJ1-1	-	TGTGCCAGCAGCAGGCTCCTCATGAACACTGAAGCTTTCTTT	CASSRLLMNTEAFF
TRBV7-9	TRBD2	TRBJ2-1	-	TGTGCCAGCAGCTCCTGGACTAGCGGGATATACAATGAGCAGTTCTTC	CASSSWTSGIYNEQFF
TRBV7-8	-	TRBJ2-3	-	TGTGCCAGCAGCCGGCGGGCTGGAGGGCCTGACACAGATACGCAGTATTTT	CASSRRAGGPDTDTQYF
TRBV12-3/TRBV12-4	TRBD2	TRBJ2-3	few	TGTGCCAGCAGCCTAGATCCGACTAGCGGGGGCCGGGGTACGCAGTATTTT	CASSLDPTSGGRGTQYF
TRBV29-1	-	TRBJ2-2	few	TGCAGCGTCGCCGACACCACCGGGGAGCTGTTTTTT	CSVADTTGELFF
TRBV9	TRBD2	TRBJ2-1	-	TGTGCCAGCAGCACCCTGACTAGCAGTAATGAGCAGTTCTTC	CASSTLTSSNEQFF
TRBV6-1	-	TRBJ1-2	-	TGTGCCAGCACCAGAACTAACTATGGCTACACCTTC	CASTRTNYGYTF
TRBV7-6	TRBD1	TRBJ2-7	-	TGTGCCAGCAGCTTTACAGCAGGGGGCTACGAGCAGTACTTC	CASSFTAGGYEQYF
TRBV7-9	-	TRBJ2-3	few	TGTGCCAGCACCAGGGTGGATACGCAGTATTTT	CASTRVDTQYF
TRBV7-2	TRBD2	TRBJ2-7	-	TGTGCCAGCAGCCGGGTACTAGCGGGAGGACTCTCCTACGAGCAGTACTTC	CASSRVLAGGLSYEQYF
TRBV5-5	-	TRBJ2-5	few	TGTGCCAGCAGCTTGGTTAGGGCGTACCAAGAGACCCAGTACTTC	CASSLVRAYQETQYF
TRBV7-9	-	TRBJ1-5	-	TGTGCCAGCAGCTTAGGGTCGCTAGGGGATCAGCCCCAGCATTTT	CASSLGSLGDQPQHF
TRBV2	-	TRBJ1-6	-	TGTGCCAGCCGAGGGGTTCGCAATTCACCCCTCCACTTT	CASRGVRNSPLHF
TRBV12-3/TRBV12-4	-	TRBJ2-7	once	TGTGCCAGCAGTTTAGCGGGCCCCCGCTACGAGCAGTACTTC	CASSLAGPRYEQYF
TRBV5-1	-	TRBJ2-5	few	TGCGCCAGCAGCTCGCCCGAGGTAGAGACCCAGTACTTC	CASSSPEVETQYF
TRBV7-2	TRBD1	TRBJ2-1	few	TGTGCCAGCAGCTCCCAGACAGGGTTTGGCCCTTACAATGAGCAGTTCTTC	CASSSQTGFGPYNEQFF
TRBV4-1	-	TRBJ1-4	few	TGCGCCAGCAGCCAAGTCCTTGGGACTTATGAAAAACTGTTTTTT	CASSQVLGTYEKLFF
TRBV15	-	TRBJ1-1	-	TGTGCCACCAGCAGGGACATGAACACTGAAGCTTTCTTT	CATSRDMNTEAFF
TRBV20-1	TRBD2	TRBJ2-3	-	TGCAGTGCAGCGGGGTCCCCTGGCACAGATACGCAGTATTTT	CSAAGSPGTDTQYF
TRBV29-1	TRBD1	TRBJ1-1	few	TGCAGCGTTCTAATCGGGCAGGGGGGCACTGAAGCTTTCTTT	CSVLIGQGGTEAFF
TRBV15	TRBD2	TRBJ2-5	-	TGTGCCACCAGCAGAGATGCAGGCCTACGGGGGGACCAGTACTTC	CATSRDAGLRGDQYF
TRBV7-9	-	TRBJ2-6	-	TGTGCCAGCAGCTTTCTAGGACAGAGCCTCTCTGGGGCCAACGTCCTGACTTTC	CASSFLGQSLSGANVLTF
TRBV19	TRBD1	TRBJ2-7	-	TGTGCCAGTAGCGCGGGACAGGGGGGATACGAGCAGTACTTC	CASSAGQGGYEQYF
TRBV20-1	-	TRBJ2-1	-	TGCAGTGCTCCGCAGGAGAATGAGCAGTTCTTC	CSAPQENEQFF
TRBV7-9	TRBD1	TRBJ1-3	-	TGTGCCAGCAGCCTGGCCGGGACAGGGAGAAACACCATATATTTT	CASSLAGTGRNTIYF
TRBV24-1	-	TRBJ2-2	-	TGTGCCACCAGTGACCCTGACAGGTTGAACGGGGAGCTGTCTTTT	CATSDPDRLNGELSF
TRBV12-3/TRBV12-4	-	TRBJ1-6	-	TGTGCCAGCAGTCTAGGGACGAAAAATTCACCCCTCCACTTT	CASSLGTKNSPLHF
TRBV6-5	-	TRBJ1-1	-	TGTGCCAGCAGACGGCTGGGAACTGAAGCTTTCTTT	CASRRLGTEAFF
TRBV5-6	-	TRBJ1-1	few	TGTGCCAGCAGCTTTACAGACATGAACACTGAAGCTTTCTTT	CASSFTDMNTEAFF
TRBV21-1	-	TRBJ2-7	-	TGTGCCAGCAGCAAAGGGATCAGGTCCTACGAGCAGTACTTC	CASSKGIRSYEQYF
TRBV7-8	-	TRBJ2-1	few	TGTGCCAGCAGCCCAGTTTCCCAGGGCTACAATGAGCAGTTCTTC	CASSPVSQGYNEQFF
TRBV5-4	-	TRBJ2-1	few	TGTGCCAGCAGCTATGACACTAGTTTCAATGAGCAGTTCTTC	CASSYDTSFNEQFF
TRBV6-5	-	TRBJ1-5	few	TGTGCCAGCAGACCCGACAGGTCGAGCAATCAGCCCCAGCATTTT	CASRPDRSSNQPQHF
TRBV7-9	-	TRBJ2-3	few	TGTGCCAGCAGCTTACAGTCGGTGGTAGATACGCAGTATTTT	CASSLQSVVDTQYF
TRBV7-2	-	TRBJ1-5	few	TGTGCCAGCAGCTCGGGCATGGGAAGCAATCAGCCCCAGCATTTT	CASSSGMGSNQPQHF
TRBV7-2	-	TRBJ2-5	-	TGTGCCAGCAGCTTAAATGGCATGGGTAGAGAGACCCAGTACTTC	CASSLNGMGRETQYF
TRBV27	-	TRBJ1-2	few	TGTGCCAGCAGTTCCGACTCCAGGGCTGGCTACACCTTC	CASSSDSRAGYTF
TRBV5-1	-	TRBJ2-3	-	TGCGCCAGCAGCGAAACGTGGGCGGAAGATACGCAGTATTTT	CASSETWAEDTQYF
TRBV6-2/TRBV6-3	TRBD2	TRBJ2-3	once	TGTGCCAGCAGTTCAGCGGGAGCCGGCGCAGATACGCAGTATTTT	CASSSAGAGADTQYF